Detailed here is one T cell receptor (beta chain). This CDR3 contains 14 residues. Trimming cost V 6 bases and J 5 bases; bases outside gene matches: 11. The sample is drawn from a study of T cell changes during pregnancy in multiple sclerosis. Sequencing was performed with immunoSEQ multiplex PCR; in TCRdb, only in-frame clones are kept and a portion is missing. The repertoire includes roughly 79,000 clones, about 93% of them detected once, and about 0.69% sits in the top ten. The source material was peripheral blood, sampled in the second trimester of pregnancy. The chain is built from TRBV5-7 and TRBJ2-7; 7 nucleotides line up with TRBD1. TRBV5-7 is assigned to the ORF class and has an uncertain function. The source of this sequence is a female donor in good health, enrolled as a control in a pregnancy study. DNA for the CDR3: TGTGCCAGCACCGGCCAGGGGGTACCCCACGAGCAGTACTTC. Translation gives CASTGQGVPHEQYF.